The subject of this entry is one TCR beta chain. The antigen is undetermined. Libraries of bulk TCR were made by previously described methods (with listed TCR primers). In TCRdb, the PCR reads were re-called with MiXCR into one record per CDR3 protein. The sample includes tens of thousands of distinct CDR3 sequences, about 24% of them seen just once. The data were taken from a study of molecular identifiers for immune sequencing clone quantification. Looking at the study overall: In replicates, the authors split RNA from 20,000 or 100,000 naive CD8 cells five ways and sequenced four.

Sorting captured naive CD8 T cells as CD8+CD4-CCR7+CD45RA+. Study findings and constraints: Shared barcodes on identical TCR molecules could underestimate the sizes of highly expanded clones.

The V end lost 5 bases, the J end lost 2 bases, and 12 bases lay between the germline ends. The CDR3 is made up of 13 amino acids. CDR1 is SQVTM and CDR2 is ANQGSEA in the germline V gene. The clonotype comes from a human donor in good health. Some libraries in this study had Jurkat cell RNA spiked in. The chain carries TRBV29-1 and TRBJ1-1; D unclear. Sequencing used naive CD8+ T cells from blood, with Jurkat cell RNA spiked in. As to subset: FACS-sorted CD8+CD4-CCR7+CD45RA+ naive T cells. This chain's CDR3 is CSVWPGGNTEAFF. CDR3 in DNA: TGCAGCGTTTGGCCTGGCGGTAACACTGAAGCTTTCTTT.